Each of the 20 T cell receptor beta chains below was sequenced from the same sample in a study of T cell repertoires in cytomegalovirus infection. TCRdb fed the reads into MiXCR, producing one record per CDR3 protein. There are about 740,000 distinct CDR3 sequences in the sample; less than 40% occur only once, and around 2.6% lies in the top ten. Sequencing input: PBMCs. These receptors were collected from a human donor in good health (CMV status not recorded). Some clones in this sample may be carry-over from other donors' samples.

In its sample, this clonotype was seen once. The chain couples TRBV6-6 to TRBJ2-6, with D perhaps given as TRBD1 or TRBD2 (5 bases each). Trimming stripped 5 bases from V and 2 bases from J, with 16 bases between. In germline, CDR1 is MNHNY, CDR2 SVGAGI (reference sequence). CDR3 length: 17 residues. The CDR3 loop reads CASSDQGRVTGANVLTF. The CDR3 bases are TGTGCCAGCAGTGATCAGGGACGCGTAACTGGGGCCAACGTCCTGACTTTC.

The sample holds a few counts of this clonotype. The chain has TRBV19 and TRBJ2-5; weak D call: TRBD2 (5 bases). This CDR3 comprises 18 residues. V lost 2 bases and J lost 0, with 19 bases in between. Germline values: CDR1 LNHDA, CDR2 SQIVND (reference sequence). As DNA, the CDR3 is TGTGCCAGTAGTATATTCCCCCCCCGGACTGACTACCAAGAGACCCAGTACTTC. This codes for CASSIFPPRTDYQETQYF.

This clonotype has only a few counts. The chain combines TRBV6-1 with TRBJ1-1; D possibly corresponds to TRBD1 (6 bases). Looked up from germline, CDR1 is MNHNS and CDR2 is SASEGT. The V end lost 6 bases, the J end lost 0 bases, and 17 bases lay between the germline ends. The CDR3 runs 16 residues. DNA for the CDR3: TGTGCCAGCAGGGCCACCCACAGGGAGGTGAACACTGAAGCTTTCTTT. Its protein is CASRATHREVNTEAFF.

This chain joins TRBV2 and TRBJ1-2; unclear D gene. CDR3 length: 12 amino acids. Trimming removed 2 bases from V and 8 bases from J, with 9 bases in between. The germline V gene has CDR1 SNHLY and CDR2 FYNNEI. CDR3 sequence (DNA): TGTGCCAGCAGTGAACTATCATGGGGCTACACCTTC. This gives the protein CASSELSWGYTF.

This clonotype was counted only a few times. The chain links TRBV27 to TRBJ2-1; 8 positions match TRBD2. Looked up from germline, CDR1 is MNHEY and CDR2 is SMNVEV (reference sequence). This CDR3 spans 17 amino acids. Trimming took 1 base from V and 6 from J; bases not matched to a gene: 11. CDR3: CASSLYASGYLSNEQFF. The CDR3, as DNA: TGTGCCAGCAGTTTATATGCTAGCGGGTACCTATCCAATGAGCAGTTCTTC.

This chain links TRBV4-1 with TRBJ2-7; D could derive from TRBD1 or TRBD2 (5 bases each). The CDR3 consists of 14 residues. Trimming stripped 1 base from V and 2 bases from J, with 9 bases between. Germline V lookup: CDR1 MGHRA, CDR2 YSYEKL. The DNA of the CDR3 is TGCGCCAGCAGCCAAGGGGACCGCACCTACGAGCAGTACTTC. This gives the protein CASSQGDRTYEQYF.

This clonotype was detected a few times. This rearrangement joins TRBV28 to TRBJ1-5; no reliable D call. The V end lost 8 bases, the J end lost 3 bases, and 14 bases lay between the germline ends. The CDR3 runs 14 residues. CDR1 and CDR2 (germline): MDHEN, SYDVKM. The CDR3 loop is CASAKGSTNQPQHF. The CDR3 DNA is TGTGCCAGCGCAAAAGGGAGTACCAATCAGCCCCAGCATTTT.

This clonotype appeared a single time. Written as DNA, the CDR3 is TGCAGTGCTAGAGTCTTGGGCGAAACCTACAATGAGCAGTTCTTC. Protein product: CSARVLGETYNEQFF. The V gene is TRBV20-1, the J gene TRBJ2-1; D not resolved. The germline V gene has CDR1 DFQATT and CDR2 SNEGSKA (reference sequence). The germline V and J ends were trimmed by 1 base and 2 bases, with 12 bases remaining between them. The CDR3 totals 15 residues.

The chain couples TRBV27 to TRBJ2-7; 10 nucleotides line up with TRBD2. Unmatched junction bases numbered 6, after V lost 2 bases and J lost 5 bases. Germline assignment: CDR1 MNHEY and CDR2 SMNVEV (reference sequence). The CDR3 is 15 residues long. In DNA form, the CDR3 reads TGTGCCAGCAGTTTAGCAGCGGGAGGGCCCAACGAGCAGTACTTC. Amino acid sequence: CASSLAAGGPNEQYF.

The chain is built from TRBV27 and TRBJ2-3; 9 bases are a match to TRBD2. Germline loops: CDR1 MNHEY, CDR2 SMNVEV (reference sequence). V shed 3 bases and J 1 base; nucleotides not matched to a gene: 8. The CDR3 consists of 17 residues. The CDR3, as DNA: TGTGCCAGCAGTTTGCTAGCGGGAAGGGGCGGCACAGATACGCAGTATTTT. Its translation: CASSLLAGRGGTDTQYF.

This clonotype turned up a few times. The J gene is TRBJ1-1, the V gene TRBV28; 10 nucleotides match TRBD1. CDR1 MDHEN and CDR2 SYDVKM come from the germline V gene. The CDR3 sequence is 17 residues long. Trimming took 6 bases from V and 1 from J; bases not matched to a gene: 11. In DNA, the CDR3 is TGTGCCAGCAGCACACCACGACAGGGGGCGCAGAACACTGAAGCTTTCTTT. Its translation: CASSTPRQGAQNTEAFF.

J is TRBJ2-3 and V is TRBV12-3 or TRBV12-4; tentatively, D is TRBD1 or TRBD2 (7 bases each). Between the trimmed V and J ends, which lost 6 bases and 7 bases, there was a span of 23 bases. The CDR3 runs 16 residues. The CDR3 sequence is CASSPLTGTKYYTQYF. CDR3 DNA sequence: TGTGCCAGCAGCCCCTTGACAGGGACTAAATACTATACGCAGTATTTT.

This sequence joins TRBV6-6 and TRBJ2-1; D is possibly TRBD2 (6 bases). Germline-derived CDR1 and CDR2 are MNHNY and SVGAGI (reference sequence). V lost 6 bases, J lost 5 bases, and 20 bases lay in between. The CDR3 is made up of 16 amino acids. The CDR3 loop is CASSRGERLLHNEQFF. In DNA, the CDR3 is TGTGCCAGCAGCCGCGGGGAGAGACTACTTCACAATGAGCAGTTCTTC.

This chain joins TRBV20-1 and TRBJ1-5; tentatively, D is TRBD1 (5 bases). The germline CDR1 and CDR2 sequences are DFQATT and SNEGSKA (reference sequence). The CDR3 extends over 17 amino acids. The germline V and J ends were trimmed by 1 base and 4 bases, with 20 bases remaining between them. This CDR3 is CSARGFGWGDPNQPQHF. The CDR3 nucleotides are TGCAGTGCTAGAGGTTTTGGATGGGGGGACCCGAATCAGCCCCAGCATTTT.

This clonotype was recorded at least ten times. This CDR3 reads CASSFQGVNTEAFF. Written as DNA, the CDR3 is TGTGCCAGCAGCTTTCAGGGGGTTAACACTGAAGCTTTCTTT. V gene TRBV12-3 or TRBV12-4 combines with J gene TRBJ1-1, with TRBD1 matching over 7 bases. V lost 6 bases to trimming and J lost 2 bases; unmatched junction nucleotides: 6. This CDR3 comprises 14 residues.

Only a few counts were recorded for this clonotype. The CDR3 nucleotides are TGTGCCAGTAGAGGACACCATAACTATGGCTACACCTTC. Translated: CASRGHHNYGYTF. The chain uses TRBV19 and TRBJ1-2; TRBD1 might be the D (5 bases). CDR1 is LNHDA and CDR2 is SQIVND in the germline V gene (reference sequence). The germline V and J ends were trimmed by 6 bases and 1 base, with 9 bases remaining between them. This CDR3 has 13 amino acids.

V usage is TRBV28 and J usage is TRBJ2-1; 8 nucleotides agree with TRBD1. The J segment lost 10 bases and the V segment lost 3 bases, leaving 14 bases of the junction unmatched. Germline V gene data show CDR1 as MDHEN and CDR2 as SYDVKM. The CDR3 runs to 16 residues. CDR3 residues: CASSFTGTGPLGEQFF. The CDR3 DNA reads as TGTGCCAGCAGTTTCACCGGGACAGGTCCCCTTGGCGAGCAGTTCTTC.

This chain links TRBV6-6 with TRBJ1-2, with TRBD1 matching 8 bases. This CDR3 has 15 residues. Germline V gives CDR1 MNHNY, CDR2 SVGAGI (reference sequence). Trimming removed 4 bases from V and 3 bases from J; junction bases left unmatched: 7. The CDR3 reads CASSFKGQGHYGYTF. The CDR3 DNA reads as TGTGCCAGCAGTTTCAAAGGACAGGGCCACTATGGCTACACCTTC.

This clonotype was detected a few times. The chain is built from TRBV7-3 and TRBJ1-5, with a weak D call TRBD1 (6 bases). Between the trimmed V and J ends, which lost 4 bases and 1 base, there was a span of 26 bases. In germline, CDR1 is SGHTA, CDR2 FQGTGA. The CDR3 covers 20 residues. CDR3 loop: CASSSRAGGWKKSSNQPQHF. Here the CDR3 DNA reads TGTGCCAGCAGCTCGAGGGCTGGGGGCTGGAAGAAGTCGAGCAATCAGCCCCAGCATTTT.

V and J are TRBV29-1 and TRBJ1-4, with D perhaps matching TRBD1 (5 bases). Germline-derived CDR1 and CDR2 are SQVTM and ANQGSEA. The CDR3 length is 15 residues. Trimming shortened V by 5 bases and J by 0 bases, and 13 bases separated the two germline ends. CDR3 in amino acids: CSVSVGATTNEKLFF. The CDR3, as DNA: TGCAGCGTTAGCGTCGGGGCTACAACTAATGAAAAACTGTTTTTT.